This T cell receptor (beta chain) was obtained from a study of cytomegalovirus exposure and HLA in healthy donors. Study details: Earlier results showed roughly 120 million unique TCR beta sequences derived from about 179 million T cells.

Study-wide findings and caveats: Specific recognition of CMV antigens was confirmed in vitro for a few chains (all CMV-associated). Later, TCR association rates were found to vary by HLA locus, highest for DRB1 and lowest for HLA-C.

The PCR was carried out with 60 Vbeta primers and 13 Jbeta primers. Repertoires were generated with immunoSEQ multiplex PCR, while TCRdb's copy carries only in-frame clones and drops some. In all, the sample yields about 130,000 clones. Notes on this clone: Its antigen is unidentified.

The source material was PBMCs. The receptor's source is a woman aged 60 to 75 in good health and CMV-seronegative.

The CDR3 here is CASSPSGLAGVEQFF. Here the CDR3 DNA reads TGTGCCAGCAGTCCGTCGGGACTAGCGGGAGTTGAGCAGTTCTTC. The chain links TRBV6-4 to TRBJ2-1; 14 positions match TRBD2. The V and J ends lost 5 bases and 9 bases, in that order; junction bases with no gene match: 6. CDR1 MRHNA and CDR2 SNTAGT come from the germline V gene. The CDR3 has 15 amino acids.